This record covers a single TCR beta chain. This receptor's antigen is unknown. Base qualities are not at hand, and no much larger clone is one base apart. Patients with a history of autoimmune disease or receiving systemic immunosuppression were excluded from the trial. Peripheral blood for TCR sequencing was collected from all dose cohorts at baseline, on cycle 4 day 1, and on cycle 7 day 1. Samples were obtained from an open-label, multicenter, first-in-human phase I dose-escalation trial of ivuxolimab. The trial enrolled adults with locally advanced or metastatic head and neck squamous cell, hepatocellular, melanoma or renal cell carcinoma. CD4+ and CD8+ T cells were sorted separately from peripheral blood before TCR sequencing. The germline V gene (reference sequence) provides CDR1 SEHNR and CDR2 FQNEAQ. Trimming accounts for 5 bases at V and 0 bases at J, while the number of junction bases matched to no gene is 7. The CDR3 runs 16 amino acids, cysteine and phenylalanine included. CDR3 DNA only is kept here, 48 bases in frame from base 1.

This sample was included in a study of OX40 agonist ivuxolimab in advanced cancers. As for the study more broadly: Ivuxolimab, which targeted the costimulatory receptor OX40 (CD134), was an agonistic, fully human IgG2 monoclonal antibody. Intravenous ivuxolimab was administered to patients every 2 weeks at six dose levels: 0.01, 0.1, 0.3, 1.5, 3 and 10 mg/kg. Of the approximately 50 dose-escalation patients, hepatocellular carcinoma was present in about 19, melanoma in roughly 15, renal cell carcinoma in 9 and head and neck cancer in 9. In the dose-escalation cohort, about four fifths of patients were male, and the mean age was around 65 years with a range of about 23 to 79. Prior anti-PD-1, anti-PD-L1 or anti-CTLA-4 therapy was permitted, and checkpoint inhibitors had been received by 40% to 50% of dose-escalation patients. Partial responses were achieved by three dose-escalation patients, of whom one had hepatocellular carcinoma and two had cutaneous melanoma. The purpose of peripheral TCRbeta sequencing was to test whether ivuxolimab changed TCR sequence diversity and led to clonal T-cell expansion. The monotherapy dose-escalation portion (N ≈ 52 patients) of the phase I ivuxolimab trial is reported in the paper.

What the work shows at the level of the full study, not this receptor alone: Clonal expansion of both CD4+ and CD8+ blood T cells was observed from baseline to week 6 at doses 0.1 to 3.0 mg/kg. After ivuxolimab, more expanded clones were found on average in CD8+ T cells than in CD4+ T cells. The antigen specificity of the clonally expanded peripheral T cells was not determined. In partial responders in the 0.1-3.0 mg/kg groups, normalized peripheral clonal expansion was found to be among the lowest, especially among CD8+ T cells. Low levels of normalized T-cell clonal expansion were also shown by some nonresponding patients.

Genomic DNA was isolated from the sorted cells so that the TCRbeta CDR3 region could be sequenced. TCRbeta CDR3 regions were sequenced using the immunoSEQ Assay. TCRdb took this table from immuneACCESS and kept in-frame rearrangements with V and J called. Such tables lack part of the clones; where checked against another copy, unresolved V genes explain under half of the gap, and the rest is unexplained. A total of over 75,000 clones appear in this sample, approximately 91% of them only once. The ten largest account for around 0.33% of the sample. This receptor chain uses TRBV7-9 and TRBJ1-3, and 7 junctional nucleotides match TRBD1. The material sequenced was CD4+ or CD8+ T cells sorted from blood, taken in a trial of the OX40 agonist ivuxolimab. The TCR sequence derives from an adult with an advanced solid tumor such as melanoma, head and neck, liver or kidney cancer. The sequence in DNA is TGTGCCAGCAGCGCTACAGGGGCGAGCTCTGGAAACACCATATATTTT. Translated, this is CASSATGASSGNTIYF. Reference TRBV7-9 and TRBJ1-3 proteins supply the regions before and after the CDR3; the full variable domain is: DTGVSQNPRHKITKRGQNVTFRCDPISEHNRLYWYRQTLGQGPEFLTYFQNEAQLEKSRLLSDRFSAERPKGSFSTLEIQRTEQGDSAMYLCASSATGASSGNTIYFGEGSWLTVV.